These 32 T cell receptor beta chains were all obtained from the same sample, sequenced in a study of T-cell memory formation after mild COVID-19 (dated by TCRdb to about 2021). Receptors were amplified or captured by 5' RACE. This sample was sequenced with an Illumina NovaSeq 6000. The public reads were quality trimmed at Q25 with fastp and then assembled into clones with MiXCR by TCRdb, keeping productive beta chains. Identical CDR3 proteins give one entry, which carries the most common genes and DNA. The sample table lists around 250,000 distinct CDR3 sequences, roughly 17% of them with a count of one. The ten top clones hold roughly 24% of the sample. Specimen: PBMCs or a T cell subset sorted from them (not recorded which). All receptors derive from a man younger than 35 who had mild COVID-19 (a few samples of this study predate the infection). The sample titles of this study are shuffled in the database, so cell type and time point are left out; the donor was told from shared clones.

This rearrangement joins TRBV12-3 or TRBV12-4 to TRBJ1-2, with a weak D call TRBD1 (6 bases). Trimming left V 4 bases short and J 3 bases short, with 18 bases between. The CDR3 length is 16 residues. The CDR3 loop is CASSSWGSGEDYGYTF. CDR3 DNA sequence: TGTGCCAGCAGTTCCTGGGGCTCAGGGGAAGACTATGGCTACACCTTC.

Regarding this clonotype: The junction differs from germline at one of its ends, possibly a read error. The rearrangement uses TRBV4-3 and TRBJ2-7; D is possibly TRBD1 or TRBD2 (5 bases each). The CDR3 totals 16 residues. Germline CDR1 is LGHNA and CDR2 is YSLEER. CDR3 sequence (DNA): TGCGTCAGCAGCCAAGCCTCGGGGCAGAGCTCCTACGAGCAGTACTTC. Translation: CVSSQASGQSSYEQYF.

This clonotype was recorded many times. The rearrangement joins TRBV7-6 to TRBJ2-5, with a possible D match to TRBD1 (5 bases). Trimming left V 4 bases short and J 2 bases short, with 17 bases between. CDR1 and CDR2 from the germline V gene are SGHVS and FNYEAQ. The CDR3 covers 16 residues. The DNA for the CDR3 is TGTGCCAGCAGCTCCCGGATCTGGGGCACACAAGAGACCCAGTACTTC. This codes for CASSSRIWGTQETQYF.

The CDR3 DNA is TGTGCCAGCAGCAGGATACTAGCGGGGAGTACAGATACGCAGTATTTT. Translating gives CASSRILAGSTDTQYF. V gene TRBV5-5 combines with J gene TRBJ2-3, with TRBD2 matching over 10 bases. This CDR3 has 16 amino acids. Looked up from germline, CDR1 is SGHKS and CDR2 is YYEKEE (reference sequence). V gave up 4 bases and J gave up 3 bases; unmatched junction bases: 8.

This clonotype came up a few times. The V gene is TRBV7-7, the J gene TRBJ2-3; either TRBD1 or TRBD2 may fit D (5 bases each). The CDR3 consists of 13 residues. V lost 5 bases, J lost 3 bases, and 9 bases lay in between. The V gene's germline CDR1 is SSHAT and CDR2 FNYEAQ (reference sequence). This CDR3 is CASSGTPTDTQYF. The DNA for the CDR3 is TGTGCCAGCAGCGGGACCCCTACAGATACGCAGTATTTT.

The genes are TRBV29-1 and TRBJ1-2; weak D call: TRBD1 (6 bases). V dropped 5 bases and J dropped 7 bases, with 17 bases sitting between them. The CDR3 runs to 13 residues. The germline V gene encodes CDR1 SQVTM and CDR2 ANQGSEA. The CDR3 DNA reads TGCAGCGTTAACTCAGCGGGGGCGGGTGGCTACACCTTC. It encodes CSVNSAGAGGYTF.

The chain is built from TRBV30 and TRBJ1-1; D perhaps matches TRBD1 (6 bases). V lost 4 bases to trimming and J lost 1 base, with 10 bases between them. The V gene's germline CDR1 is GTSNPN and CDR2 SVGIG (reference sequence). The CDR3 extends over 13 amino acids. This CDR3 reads CAWIQGTNTEAFF. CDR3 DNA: TGTGCCTGGATTCAGGGGACGAACACTGAAGCTTTCTTT.

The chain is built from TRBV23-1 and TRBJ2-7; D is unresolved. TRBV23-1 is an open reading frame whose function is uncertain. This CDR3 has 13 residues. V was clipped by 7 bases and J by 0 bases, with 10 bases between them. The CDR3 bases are TGCGCCAGCAATGCAGGAAGCTCCTACGAGCAGTACGTC. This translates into CASNAGSSYEQYV.

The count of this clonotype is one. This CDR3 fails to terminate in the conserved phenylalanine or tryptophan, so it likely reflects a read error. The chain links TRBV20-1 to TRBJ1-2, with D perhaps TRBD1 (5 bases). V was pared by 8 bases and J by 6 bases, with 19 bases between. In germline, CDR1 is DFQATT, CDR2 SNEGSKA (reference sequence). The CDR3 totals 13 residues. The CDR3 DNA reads TGCAGTACCCCCCGCAGGGCGGGGGATGGCTACACCTTA. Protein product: CSTPRRAGDGYTL.

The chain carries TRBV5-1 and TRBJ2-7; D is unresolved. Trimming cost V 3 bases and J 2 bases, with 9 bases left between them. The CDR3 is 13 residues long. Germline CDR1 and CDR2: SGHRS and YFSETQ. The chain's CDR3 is CASSWTDPYEQYF. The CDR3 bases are TGCGCCAGCAGCTGGACGGACCCCTACGAGCAGTACTTC.

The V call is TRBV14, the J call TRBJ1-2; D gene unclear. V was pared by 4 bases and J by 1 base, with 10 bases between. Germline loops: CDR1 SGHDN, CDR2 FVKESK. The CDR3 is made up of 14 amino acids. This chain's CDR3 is CASSLERVNYGYTF. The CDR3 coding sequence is TGTGCCAGCAGCCTCGAGAGGGTTAACTATGGCTACACCTTC.

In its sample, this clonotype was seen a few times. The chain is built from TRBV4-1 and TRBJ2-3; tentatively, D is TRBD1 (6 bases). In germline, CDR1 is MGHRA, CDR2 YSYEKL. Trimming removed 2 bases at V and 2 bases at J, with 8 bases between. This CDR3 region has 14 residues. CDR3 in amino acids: CASSQYRDTDTQYF. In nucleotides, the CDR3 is TGCGCCAGCAGCCAATACAGGGACACAGATACGCAGTATTTT.

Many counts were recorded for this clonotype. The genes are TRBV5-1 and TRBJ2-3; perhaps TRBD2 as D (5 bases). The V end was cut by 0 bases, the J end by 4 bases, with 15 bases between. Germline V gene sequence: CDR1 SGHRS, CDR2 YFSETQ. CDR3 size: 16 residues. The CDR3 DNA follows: TGCGCCAGCAGCTTGGCCGGGATGGGTGCATCAGATACGCAGTATTTT. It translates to CASSLAGMGASDTQYF.

The CDR3 protein is CASSPPGTAARSEAFF. The CDR3 nucleotides read TGTGCCAGCTCACCCCCTGGGACAGCAGCCAGGTCTGAAGCTTTCTTT. This chain uses TRBV18 with TRBJ1-1; 7 nucleotides match TRBD1. The V and J ends lost 3 bases and 6 bases, in that order; junction bases with no gene match: 13. CDR3 length: 16 amino acids. Germline V gene data show CDR1 as KGHSH and CDR2 as LQKENI.

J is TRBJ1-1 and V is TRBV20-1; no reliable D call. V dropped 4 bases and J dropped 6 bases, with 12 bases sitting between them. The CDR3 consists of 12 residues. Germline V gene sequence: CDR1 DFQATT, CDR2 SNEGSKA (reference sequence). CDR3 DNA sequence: TGCAGTGCTATCCCCAGGTTTGCTGAAGCTTTCTTT. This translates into CSAIPRFAEAFF.

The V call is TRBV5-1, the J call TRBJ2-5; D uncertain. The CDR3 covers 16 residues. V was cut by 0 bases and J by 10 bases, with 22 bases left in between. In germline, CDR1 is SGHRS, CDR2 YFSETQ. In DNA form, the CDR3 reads TGCGCCAGCAGCTTGGAGGGCGGTTCCCCAGCACTTGACCAGTACTTC. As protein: CASSLEGGSPALDQYF.

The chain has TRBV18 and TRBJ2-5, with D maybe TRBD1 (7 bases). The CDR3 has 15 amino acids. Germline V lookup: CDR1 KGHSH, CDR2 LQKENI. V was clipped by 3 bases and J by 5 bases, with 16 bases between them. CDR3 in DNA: TGTGCCAGCTCACCGCGGGACAGCAATGTGGAGACCCAGTACTTC. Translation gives CASSPRDSNVETQYF.

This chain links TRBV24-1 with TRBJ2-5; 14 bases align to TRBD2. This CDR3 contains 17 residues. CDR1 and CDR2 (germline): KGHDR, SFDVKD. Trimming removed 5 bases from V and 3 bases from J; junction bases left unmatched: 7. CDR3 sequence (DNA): TGTGCCACCAGTGCAAGTCCGGGACTAGCGGGGGAAGAGACCCAGTACTTC. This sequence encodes CATSASPGLAGEETQYF.

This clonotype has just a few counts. CDR3 DNA: TGTGCCAGCAGCCCAACTTTGAACACTGAAGCTTTCTTT. Its translation is CASSPTLNTEAFF. The chain is built from TRBV27 and TRBJ1-1; D is unclear. The V gene's germline CDR1 is MNHEY and CDR2 SMNVEV (reference sequence). V lost 6 bases and J lost 0, with 8 bases in between. The CDR3 is made up of 13 amino acids.

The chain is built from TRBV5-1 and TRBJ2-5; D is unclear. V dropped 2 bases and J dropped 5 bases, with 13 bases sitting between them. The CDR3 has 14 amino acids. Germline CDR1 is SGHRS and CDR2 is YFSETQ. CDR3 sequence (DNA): TGCGCCAGCAGCTTAAGTCAGGTCGCTGAGACCCAGTACTTC. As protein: CASSLSQVAETQYF.

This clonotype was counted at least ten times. The CDR3 sequence is CSAKPGGGTDTQYF. CDR3 bases: TGCAGTGCGAAGCCGGGAGGGGGCACAGATACGCAGTATTTT. The V and J genes are TRBV20-1 and TRBJ2-3; 8 nucleotides match TRBD2. This CDR3 is 14 amino acids long. V shed 6 bases, J shed 1 base, and the junction held 6 bases outside the gene matches. Germline V gene lookup returns CDR1 DFQATT and CDR2 SNEGSKA (reference sequence).

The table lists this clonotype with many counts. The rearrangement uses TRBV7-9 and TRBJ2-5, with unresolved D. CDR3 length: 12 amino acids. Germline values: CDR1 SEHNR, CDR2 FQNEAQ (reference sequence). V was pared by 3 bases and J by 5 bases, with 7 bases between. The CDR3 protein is CASSFVRETQYF. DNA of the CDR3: TGTGCCAGCAGCTTTGTACGGGAGACCCAGTACTTC.

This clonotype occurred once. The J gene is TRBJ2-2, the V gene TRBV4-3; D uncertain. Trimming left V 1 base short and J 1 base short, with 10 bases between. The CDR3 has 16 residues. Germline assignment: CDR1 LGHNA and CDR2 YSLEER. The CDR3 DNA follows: TGCGCCAGCAGCCAAGTTGAGGCAGGGAACACCGGGGAGCTGTTTTTT. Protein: CASSQVEAGNTGELFF.

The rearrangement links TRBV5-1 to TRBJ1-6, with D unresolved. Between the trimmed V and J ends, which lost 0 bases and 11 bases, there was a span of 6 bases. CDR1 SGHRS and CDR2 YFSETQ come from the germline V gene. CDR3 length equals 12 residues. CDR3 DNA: TGCGCCAGCAGCTTGGAAGAACCACCCCTCCACTTT. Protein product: CASSLEEPPLHF.

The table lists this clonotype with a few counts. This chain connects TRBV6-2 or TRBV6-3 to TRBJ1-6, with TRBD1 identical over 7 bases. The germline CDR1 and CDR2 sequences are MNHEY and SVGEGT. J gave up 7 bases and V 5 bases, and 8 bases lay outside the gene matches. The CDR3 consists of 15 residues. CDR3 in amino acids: CASSLNRGGNSPLHF. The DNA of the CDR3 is TGTGCCAGCAGTCTTAACAGGGGTGGCAATTCACCCCTCCACTTT.

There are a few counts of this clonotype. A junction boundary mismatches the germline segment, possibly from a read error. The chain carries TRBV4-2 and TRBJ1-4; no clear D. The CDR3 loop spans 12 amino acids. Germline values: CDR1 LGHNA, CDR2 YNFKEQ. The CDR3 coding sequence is TGTGCCAGCAAGGGATTGACTCCATACAAGGAGTTT. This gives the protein CASKGLTPYKEF.

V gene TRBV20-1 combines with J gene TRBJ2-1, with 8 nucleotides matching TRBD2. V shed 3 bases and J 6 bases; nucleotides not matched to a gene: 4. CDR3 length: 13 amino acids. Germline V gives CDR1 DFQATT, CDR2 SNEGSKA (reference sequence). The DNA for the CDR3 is TGCAGTGCTAGGACTAGCGTAGCCAATGAGCAGTTCTTC. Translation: CSARTSVANEQFF.

The CDR3 nucleotides read TGCGCCAGCAGCTTGGTCCTAAGGGATGGCTACACCTTC. Translating it yields CASSLVLRDGYTF. The chain carries TRBV5-1 and TRBJ1-2, with D unclear. The CDR3 has 13 amino acids. V dropped 0 bases and J dropped 6 bases, with 9 bases sitting between them. Looked up from germline, CDR1 is SGHRS and CDR2 is YFSETQ.

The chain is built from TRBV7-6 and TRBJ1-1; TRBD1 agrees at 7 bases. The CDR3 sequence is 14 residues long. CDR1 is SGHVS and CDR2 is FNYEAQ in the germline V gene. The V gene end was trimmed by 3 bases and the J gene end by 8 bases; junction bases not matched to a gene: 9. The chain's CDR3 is CASSLVGTAFEAFF. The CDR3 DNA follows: TGTGCCAGCAGCTTGGTGGGGACAGCCTTCGAAGCTTTCTTT.

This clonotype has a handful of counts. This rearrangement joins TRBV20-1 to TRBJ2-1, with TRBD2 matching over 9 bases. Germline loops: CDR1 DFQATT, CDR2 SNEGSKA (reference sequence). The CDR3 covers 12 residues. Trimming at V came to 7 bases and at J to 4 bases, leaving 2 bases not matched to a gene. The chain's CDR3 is CSVAGGYNEQFF. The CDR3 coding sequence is TGCAGTGTCGCGGGGGGGTACAATGAGCAGTTCTTC.

The CDR3 nucleotides are TGTGCCAGCAGTTACTCGAGTGCTAATCGGGAGCTGTTTTTT. This sequence encodes CASSYSSANRELFF. J is TRBJ2-2 and V is TRBV6-5, with no clear D. V was clipped by 0 bases and J by 9 bases, with 11 bases between them. Germline V gene lookup returns CDR1 MNHEY and CDR2 SVGAGI. This CDR3 region has 14 residues.

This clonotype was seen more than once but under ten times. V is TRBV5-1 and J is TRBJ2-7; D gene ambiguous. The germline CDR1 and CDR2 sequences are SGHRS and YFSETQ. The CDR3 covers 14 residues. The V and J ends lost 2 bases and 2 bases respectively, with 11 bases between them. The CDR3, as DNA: TGCGCCAGCAGCTTAAGGTCGAGGCCCTACGAGCAGTACTTC. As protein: CASSLRSRPYEQYF.